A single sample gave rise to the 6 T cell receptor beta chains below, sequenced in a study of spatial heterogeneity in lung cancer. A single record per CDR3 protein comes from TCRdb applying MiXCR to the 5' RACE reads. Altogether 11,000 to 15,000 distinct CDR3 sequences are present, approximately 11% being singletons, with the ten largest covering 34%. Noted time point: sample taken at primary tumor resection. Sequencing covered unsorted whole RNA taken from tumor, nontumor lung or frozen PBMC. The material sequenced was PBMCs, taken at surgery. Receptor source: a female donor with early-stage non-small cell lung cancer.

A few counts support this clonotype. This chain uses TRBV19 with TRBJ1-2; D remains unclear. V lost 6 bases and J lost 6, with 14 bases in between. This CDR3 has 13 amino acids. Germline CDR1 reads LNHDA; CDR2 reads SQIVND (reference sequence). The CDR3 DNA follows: TGTGCCAGTAGGGAAATAACGGTCGATGGCTACACCTTC. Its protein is CASREITVDGYTF.

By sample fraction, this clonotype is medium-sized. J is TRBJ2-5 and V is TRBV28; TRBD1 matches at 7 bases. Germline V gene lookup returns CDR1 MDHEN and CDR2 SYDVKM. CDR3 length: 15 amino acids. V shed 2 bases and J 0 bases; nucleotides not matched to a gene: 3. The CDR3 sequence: CASSLPRGYQETQYF. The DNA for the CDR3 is TGTGCCAGCAGTTTACCCAGGGGGTACCAAGAGACCCAGTACTTC. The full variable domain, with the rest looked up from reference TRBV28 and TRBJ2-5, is DVKVTQSSRYLVKRTGEKVFLECVQDMDHENMFWYRQDPGLGLRLIYFSYDVKMKEKGDIPEGYSVSREKKERFSLILESASTNQTSMYLCASSLPRGYQETQYFGPGTRLLVL.

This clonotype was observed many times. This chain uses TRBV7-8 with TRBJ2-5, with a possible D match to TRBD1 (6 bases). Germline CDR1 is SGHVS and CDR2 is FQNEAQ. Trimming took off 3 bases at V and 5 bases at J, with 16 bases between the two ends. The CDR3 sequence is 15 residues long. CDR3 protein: CASSFRVLGAETQYF. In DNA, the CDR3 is TGTGCCAGCAGCTTCCGGGTCCTGGGGGCGGAGACCCAGTACTTC.

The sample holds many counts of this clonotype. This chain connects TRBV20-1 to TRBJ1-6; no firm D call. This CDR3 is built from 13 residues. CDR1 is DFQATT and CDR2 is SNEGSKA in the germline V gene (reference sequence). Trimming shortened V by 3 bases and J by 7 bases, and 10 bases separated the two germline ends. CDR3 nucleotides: TGCAGTGCTAGGCCCACACAAAATTCACCCCTCCACTTT. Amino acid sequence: CSARPTQNSPLHF.

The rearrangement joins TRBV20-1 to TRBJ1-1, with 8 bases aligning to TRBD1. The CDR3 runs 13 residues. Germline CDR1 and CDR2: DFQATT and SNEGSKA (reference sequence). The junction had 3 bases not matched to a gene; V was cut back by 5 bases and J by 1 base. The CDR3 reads CSARGTGNTEAFF. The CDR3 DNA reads TGCAGTGCTCGGGGGACAGGGAACACTGAAGCTTTCTTT.

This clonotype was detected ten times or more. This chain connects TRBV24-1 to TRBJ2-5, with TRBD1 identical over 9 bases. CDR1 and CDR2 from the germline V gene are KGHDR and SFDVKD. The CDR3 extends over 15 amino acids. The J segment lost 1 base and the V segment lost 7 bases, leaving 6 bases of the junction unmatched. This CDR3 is CATSLTGGGQETQYF. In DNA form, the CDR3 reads TGTGCCACCAGCCTGACAGGGGGGGGCCAAGAGACCCAGTACTTC.